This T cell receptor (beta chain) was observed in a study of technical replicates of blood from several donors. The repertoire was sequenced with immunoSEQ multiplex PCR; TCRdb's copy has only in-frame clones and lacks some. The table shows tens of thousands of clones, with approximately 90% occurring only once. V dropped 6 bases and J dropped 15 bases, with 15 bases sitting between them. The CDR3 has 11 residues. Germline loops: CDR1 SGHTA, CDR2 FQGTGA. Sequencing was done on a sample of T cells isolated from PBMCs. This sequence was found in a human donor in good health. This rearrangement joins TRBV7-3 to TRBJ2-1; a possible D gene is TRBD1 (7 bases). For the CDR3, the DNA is TGTGCCAGCAGTGCAGGGGGACTGGTGTTCTTC. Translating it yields CASSAGGLVFF.